What follows is one T cell receptor (beta chain) and its context. It lacks a known antigen. Within one base of it there is no much larger clone, and no base qualities were kept. TCRbeta CDR3 regions were amplified from genomic DNA by means of the immunoSEQ Assay, a bias-controlled multiplex PCR. From the authors' description of their analysis: The number of nucleated cells in each sample was estimated by amplification of reference gene primers within the assay. To quantify the absolute abundance of each unique TCRbeta CDR3 rearrangement, sequence reads were collapsed and filtered. For each sample, productive Simpson clonality was calculated as the square root of Simpson's diversity index across productive rearrangements. This is the immuneACCESS table as TCRdb keeps it, with only in-frame sequences that have V and J called. A part of the clones is gone; compared with another copy, unresolved V genes explain less than half, and the rest is unexplained. That table gives V, J and clone size, and the DNA gave D and trimming. For this sample the table gives roughly 200,000 clones, of which around nine tenths were detected only once. The top ten clonotypes cover approximately 6.2% of the sample.

The data belong to a study of blood T cell repertoires in COVID-19 (TCRdb year 2020). Study-level background: Samples covering the acute and convalescent phases of COVID-19 were provided by collaborators in the United States, Italy and Spain. The prospective study material was composed of cDNA or gDNA derived from T cells, B-cell-depleted T cells, or PBMCs. Deeply sampled blood TCRbeta repertoires from subjects exposed to, actively infected with, or recovered from COVID-19 were included in the dataset. The repertoires were released in a freely available public database meant as a resource for research on the immune response to SARS-CoV-2. The samples were drawn from the first 160 participants of the ongoing ImmuneRACE study and from 950 to 1,500 subjects provided by 6 global collaborators. Nearly every sample came with metadata listing a de-identified subject ID, COVID-19 status, age in years and sex. Where HLA class I and class II types were available, the types were taken from metadata supplied by the sample provider, not from assay-based typing. Study-wide findings and limitations: The amount of clinical and demographic metadata varied by source and participant and was provided uncurated.

CDR1 is given as LGHDT and CDR2 as YNNKEL, both from the germline V gene (reference sequence). There are 14 amino acids in the CDR3, from cysteine to phenylalanine inclusive. The read is trimmed to its CDR3 DNA, 42 bases read in frame from base 1. Germline trimming amounts to 4 bases on V and 6 bases on J, with 5 as the count of junction bases outside the gene matches. A second Seattle source provided samples from volunteer blood donors who had recovered from COVID-19. The collaborating institutions used their own protocols to collect whole blood in K2EDTA tubes. For TCRbeta analysis, collaborator samples were shipped as frozen whole blood, as isolated PBMCs, or as DNA extracted from either sample type.

This receptor was obtained from a man in his fifties or sixties who had recovered from COVID-19. What was sequenced was peripheral blood. The V gene is TRBV3-1 (or the pseudogene TRBV3-2) and the J gene is TRBJ2-3; 9 junctional bases match TRBD1. In nucleotides, the sequence is TGTGCCAGCAGCCCAACAGGGGGCAAGGATACGCAGTATTTT. This sequence encodes CASSPTGGKDTQYF.